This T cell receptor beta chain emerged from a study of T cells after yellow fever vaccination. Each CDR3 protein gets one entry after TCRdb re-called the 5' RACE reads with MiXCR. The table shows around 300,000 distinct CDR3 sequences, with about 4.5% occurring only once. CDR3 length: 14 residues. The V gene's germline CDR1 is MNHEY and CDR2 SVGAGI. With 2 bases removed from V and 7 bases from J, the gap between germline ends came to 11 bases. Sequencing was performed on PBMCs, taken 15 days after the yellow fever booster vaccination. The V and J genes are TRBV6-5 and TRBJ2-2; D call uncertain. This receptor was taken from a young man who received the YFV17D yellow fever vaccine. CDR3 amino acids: CASSYDGVGGELFF. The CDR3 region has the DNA TGTGCCAGCAGTTACGACGGTGTAGGCGGGGAGCTGTTTTTT.